This record looks at one TCR beta chain sequence and its context. At least ten counts were recorded for this clonotype. Its antigen remains unidentified. Base qualities are not at hand, and no much larger clone is one base apart. These data originate in a study of identical twins (dated by TCRdb to about 2016). Looking at the study overall: To test whether fetal clonotypes persist, the study used deep sequencing on TCR alpha and beta repertoires from monozygotic twins, unrelated adults of various ages, and cord blood. To rule out contamination, replicate twin experiments were performed at different times with different library preparation protocols. Findings and caveats that apply to the study as a whole: Compared with coincidental sharing between unrelated individuals, out-of-frame TCR alpha sequences shared between twins had an excess of sequences with low generation probability. Because the same donors could not be followed over many years, conclusions were based on cross-sectional statistical analysis. In monozygotic twins, recombination models systematically underestimated out-of-frame TCR alpha sharing, but the models matched the sharing seen between unrelated individuals. Zero-insertion analyses could be partly confounded by invariant T cells such as MAIT and iNKT, although diverse VJ usage argued against such confounding for most clonotypes. The excess sharing between twins in beta out-of-frame sequences was weaker because fewer shared sequences reduced the signal-to-noise ratio. Fewer insertions were carried by abundant cord blood beta clonotypes, a similar but weaker trend appeared in young adult naive repertoires, and no such trend appeared in memory repertoires.

V is reduced by 2 bases and J by 0 bases, leaving a spacing of 16 bases between them. The CDR3 holds 17 amino acids from the cysteine to the phenylalanine. Kept here is only the CDR3 DNA, which spans 51 bases and is read in frame from base 1. For CDR1 and CDR2, the germline V gene lists LGHNA and YNFKEQ. The method behind the library was 5' RACE. The reads were generated on an Illumina HiSeq 2000. Template switching added a universal primer binding site, and the final cDNA carried a unique molecular identifier that allowed TCR cDNA molecules to be counted accurately. First-strand cDNA for TCR alpha and beta chains was synthesized from specific primers in the conserved constant-segment region. To control for contamination, every cDNA library was double barcoded, receiving both a SMART-Mk sample barcode and Illumina barcodes. TruSeq adapter sequences and Illumina sample barcodes were added in two successive PCR steps. TCR alpha and beta cDNA libraries were sequenced on the Illumina HiSeq platform with custom primers. As for the original processing: MiGEC processed the raw reads to extract unique molecular identifiers, while MiXCR was used to determine the CDR3 positions. Recombination models were inferred per individual with the repgenHMM and IGoR tools using an EM algorithm. Shared clonotypes were analyzed with the tcR package in R, and sharing was normalized by the product of cloneset sizes. Out-of-frame nonproductive sequences were analyzed to study raw recombination free of thymic and clonal selection effects. TCRdb applied fastp at Q25 and MiXCR to the public reads, then kept only in-frame beta chains. Here each entry gathers all rows of one CDR3 protein and keeps the most common genes and DNA. TCRdb, rather than the study authors, made the V and J calls. Within this sample are hundreds of thousands of distinct CDR3 sequences, with under 9% of them counted one time only. Jointly, the top ten make up 0.75% to 1% of the sample.

Only healthy Caucasian donors were included. The twin cohort consisted of three pairs of female monozygotic twins, all aged roughly 18 to 30 years. Peripheral blood mononuclear cells were the source from which RNA for the TCR libraries was isolated. These data were also reused for a study on yellow fever vaccine responses in identical twins. As described in the second report: The T cell response to vaccination in identical twins was reported by the authors to appear partly convergent and partly personalized. Focusing on identical twins, the study followed the T cell clones that responded to the vaccine, and did so with precision.

This chain is built from TRBV4-2 and TRBJ1-1; no D segment can be confidently identified. This TCR was sampled from a woman aged 18-29 years in good health. Sample: PBMCs. The bases are TGTGCCAGCAGCCAACTTGGGAGAAACAGCTTGAACACTGAAGCTTTCTTT. Its amino acids are CASSQLGRNSLNTEAFF.